This T cell receptor beta chain was found in a study of blood T cell repertoires in COVID-19 (dated by TCRdb to 2018 to 2020). Notes on the research overall: The collaborator samples originated in the United States, Italy and Spain and spanned the acute and convalescent phases of COVID-19. The sample metadata nearly always contained a de-identified subject ID, COVID-19 status, age in years and sex. Subjects who had been exposed to COVID-19, were actively infected with it, or had recovered from it provided the deeply sampled blood TCRbeta repertoires that made up the dataset. The repertoires were released in a freely available public database intended as a resource for research on the immune response to SARS-CoV-2. Where HLA class I and class II types were available, the types were taken from metadata supplied by the sample provider, not from assay-based typing. The samples were drawn from the first 160 participants of the ongoing ImmuneRACE study and from 950 to 1,500 subjects provided by 6 global collaborators. The material from the prospective study consisted of cDNA or gDNA derived from T cells, B-cell-depleted T cells, or PBMCs.

Results the study describes overall, beyond this receptor: The quantity of clinical and demographic metadata differed by source and by participant and was supplied without curation.

TCRbeta CDR3 regions were amplified from genomic DNA by means of the immunoSEQ Assay, a bias-controlled multiplex PCR. For the original study's pipeline: The number of nucleated cells in each sample was estimated from the amplification of reference gene primers within the assay. To quantify the absolute abundance of each unique TCRbeta CDR3 rearrangement, sequence reads were collapsed and filtered. Productive Simpson clonality was computed per sample as the square root of Simpson's diversity index over productive rearrangements. TCRdb stores this immuneACCESS table with in-frame sequences only. Part of the clones is absent; in the studies checked, under half of the shortfall reflects unresolved V genes, and no reason is known for the rest. V and J calls and clone size are those listed in that table; D and trimming were worked out from the DNA. This sample lists about 430,000 clones; around nine tenths were detected once. Jointly, the top ten make up approximately 0.96% of the sample.

Enrolling through a virtual design, the prospective study's participants ranged in age from roughly 18 to 90 years and lived across about two dozen United States geographic areas. To assign participants to cohorts, the prospective study relied on clinical history that participants themselves reported in a screening survey and a study questionnaire. In the prospective study, mobile phlebotomists collected whole blood, serum and a nasopharyngeal or oropharyngeal swab from each participant. Additional blood draws and questionnaires over an approximately 2-month period could optionally be provided by prospective study participants. Before DNA extraction, prospective study blood samples were shipped either frozen or at room temperature. A word on this clone: This receptor's antigen is unknown. The sample holds no much larger clone one base away, and base qualities are not on file.

Based on the germline V gene (reference sequence), the CDR1 and CDR2 sequences are LNHDA and SQIVND. The cysteine opens and the phenylalanine closes a CDR3 of 13 amino acids. Only CDR3 DNA is held: 39 bases, read in frame from base 1. V gives up 7 bases and J gives up 2 bases, and the segment between their germline ends measures 11 bases. The TCR sequence derives from a woman aged 30 to 39 with acute COVID-19. The sample was PBMCs or T cells enriched from blood (not recorded which). The chain was built from TRBV19 and TRBJ1-1; a confident D gene designation cannot be given. The base sequence is TGTGCCAGTACAGGACGGGATAACACTGAAGCTTTCTTT. Its product reads: CASTGRDNTEAFF. The entire variable domain, with the stretches around the CDR3 drawn from the reference TRBV19 and TRBJ1-1 proteins, is DGGITQSPKYLFRKEGQNVTLSCEQNLNHDAMYWYRQDPGQGLRLIYYSQIVNDFQKGDIAEGYSVSREKKESFPLTVTSAQKNPTAFYLCASTGRDNTEAFFGQGTRLTVV.